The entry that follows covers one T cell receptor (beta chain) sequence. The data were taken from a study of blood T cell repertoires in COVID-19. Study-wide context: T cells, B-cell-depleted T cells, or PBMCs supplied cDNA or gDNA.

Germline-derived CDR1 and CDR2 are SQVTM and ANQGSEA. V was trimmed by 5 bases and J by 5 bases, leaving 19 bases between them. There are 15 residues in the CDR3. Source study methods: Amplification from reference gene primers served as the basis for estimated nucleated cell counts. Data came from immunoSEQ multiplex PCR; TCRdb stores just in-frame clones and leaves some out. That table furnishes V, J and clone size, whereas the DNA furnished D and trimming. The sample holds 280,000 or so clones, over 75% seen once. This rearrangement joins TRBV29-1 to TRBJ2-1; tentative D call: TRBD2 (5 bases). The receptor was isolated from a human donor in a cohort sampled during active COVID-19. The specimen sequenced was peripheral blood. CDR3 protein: CSVQRAQRGNNEQFF. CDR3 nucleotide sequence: TGCAGCGTTCAAAGAGCGCAACGAGGGAACAATGAGCAGTTCTTC.